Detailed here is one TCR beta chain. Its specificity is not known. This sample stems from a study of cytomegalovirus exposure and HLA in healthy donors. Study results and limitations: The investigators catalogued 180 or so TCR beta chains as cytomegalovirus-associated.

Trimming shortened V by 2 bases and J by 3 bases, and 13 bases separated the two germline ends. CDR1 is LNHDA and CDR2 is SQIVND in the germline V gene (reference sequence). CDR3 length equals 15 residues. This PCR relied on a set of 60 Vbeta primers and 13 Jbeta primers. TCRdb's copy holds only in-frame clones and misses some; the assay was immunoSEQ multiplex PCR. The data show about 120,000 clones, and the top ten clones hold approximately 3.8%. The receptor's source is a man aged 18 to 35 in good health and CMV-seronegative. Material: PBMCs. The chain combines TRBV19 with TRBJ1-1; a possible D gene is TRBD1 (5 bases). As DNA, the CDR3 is TGTGCCAGTAGTATATACCCAGGGTTGGACACTGAAGCTTTCTTT. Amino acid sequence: CASSIYPGLDTEAFF.